This T cell receptor (beta chain) was identified in a study of circulating CD8 cells and anti-PD-1 response in melanoma. Using roughly 14 ng of total RNA, TCR libraries were made with the QIAseq Immune Repertoire TCR panel. TCRdb redid the calling of the reads with MiXCR, one entry per CDR3 protein. The sample lists around 400 distinct CDR3 sequences, 10% to 15% occurring once. Sorting of live CD3+CD8+TCRalphabeta+ cells by PD-1 and/or TIGIT gave four subsets. The V gene lost 7 bases and the J gene lost 6 bases, with 15 bases spanning the gap. Germline V gene data show CDR1 as LNHDA and CDR2 as SQIVND (reference sequence). This CDR3 spans 14 amino acids. By share, this clonotype counts as large.

Sequences were derived from CD8+ T cells from PBMCs, sampled at baseline or after one month of anti-PD-1 therapy (not recorded which). The chain is built from TRBV19 and TRBJ2-2; possibly TRBD1 or TRBD2 for D (5 bases each). This sequence originates from a human donor with melanoma. In DNA form, the CDR3 reads TGTGCCAGTATTGTGACCGGGACCTCCGGGGAGCTGTTTTTT. Residues: CASIVTGTSGELFF.